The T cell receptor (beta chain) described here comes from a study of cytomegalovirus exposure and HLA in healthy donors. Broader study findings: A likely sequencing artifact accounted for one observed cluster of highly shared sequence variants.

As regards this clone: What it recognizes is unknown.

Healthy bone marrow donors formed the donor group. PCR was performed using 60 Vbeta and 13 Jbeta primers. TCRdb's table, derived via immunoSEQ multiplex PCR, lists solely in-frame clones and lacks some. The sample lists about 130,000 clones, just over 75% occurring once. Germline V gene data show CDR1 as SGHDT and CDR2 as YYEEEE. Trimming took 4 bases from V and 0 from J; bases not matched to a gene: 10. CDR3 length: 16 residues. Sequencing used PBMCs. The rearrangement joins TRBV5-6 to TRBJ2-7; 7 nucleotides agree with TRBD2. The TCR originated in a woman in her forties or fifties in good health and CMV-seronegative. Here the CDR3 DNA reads TGTGCCAGCAGCCCCGATCGAGGCGGGAGCTCCTACGAGCAGTACTTC. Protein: CASSPDRGGSSYEQYF.